This is a list of T cell receptor beta chains from one sample in a study of CD8 T cells in ankylosing spondylitis. MiXCR, applied by TCRdb to the 5' RACE reads, yields one record per CDR3 protein. The table shows hundreds of thousands of distinct CDR3 sequences, with about 13% occurring only once. Sequencing was performed on blood, either unsorted or a sorted T cell fraction (not recorded which). These receptors all stem from a male donor with ankylosing spondylitis. Both conserved end residues are part of each CDR3. D genes are given only for firm matches. Size is omitted from some rows. Given values are once, few, many or a class for expanded clones.

clone_size d_call j_call v_call cdr3_nt cdr3_aa
many . TRBJ1-1 TRBV2 TGTGCCAGCATCAAGGACCTGAACACTGAAGCTTTCTTT CASIKDLNTEAFF
few . TRBJ1-6 TRBV7-8 TGTGCCAGCAGCCCCTATCGCGGGGAGAGTTCACCCCTCCACTTT CASSPYRGESSPLHF
few . TRBJ2-5 TRBV12-5 TGTGCTAGTGGTTTTTATGGCAGTCGCCAAGAGACCCAGTACTTC CASGFYGSRQETQYF
. TRBD2 TRBJ2-1 TRBV7-2 TGTGCCAGCAGCCCCACTCATACTAGCGGAAACTACAATGAGCAGTTCTTC CASSPTHTSGNYNEQFF
. TRBD1 TRBJ1-2 TRBV29-1 TGCAGCGTTGAAGGCCCAAGGCGACAGGGGAATGGCTACACCTTC CSVEGPRRQGNGYTF
few . TRBJ2-3 TRBV3-1 TGTGCCAGCAACCAGGGCGAGTCCTACACAGATACGCAGTATTTT CASNQGESYTDTQYF
. TRBD1 TRBJ2-5 TRBV6-2/TRBV6-3 TGTGCCAGCATCCAGGACAGGGGGCATTACGAGACCCAGTACTTC CASIQDRGHYETQYF
. TRBD2 TRBJ2-1 TRBV7-6 TGTGCCAGCAGCTTAGCGCTTGGGGCGGGGGACTACAATGAGCAGTTCTTC CASSLALGAGDYNEQFF
many . TRBJ1-5 TRBV7-2 TGTGCCAGCAGCTTCTGGGGGGATCAGCCCCAGCATTTT CASSFWGDQPQHF
. . TRBJ2-3 TRBV5-1 TGCGCCAGCAGACCCGACCCCACAGGGATCACAGATACGCAGTATTTT CASRPDPTGITDTQYF
. . TRBJ2-1 TRBV6-1 TGTGCCAGCAGTGCCGACTTATTCTATGAGCAGTTCTTC CASSADLFYEQFF
many . TRBJ2-2 TRBV7-9 TGTGCCAGCAGGCGGGATACGAACACCGGGGAGCTGTTTTTT CASRRDTNTGELFF
. . TRBJ1-1 TRBV7-2 TGTGCCAGCAGCTCGGGGCAGAAGAACACTGAAGCTTTCTTT CASSSGQKNTEAFF
. TRBD1 TRBJ2-7 TRBV27 TGTGCCAGCTCCACTCCGGGACAGGGGACCTACGAGCAGTACTTC CASSTPGQGTYEQYF
many TRBD1 TRBJ1-1 TRBV9 TGTGCCAGCAGCGTAGGCGGTGGACAGGGCGCTATGAACACTGAAGCTTTCTTT CASSVGGGQGAMNTEAFF